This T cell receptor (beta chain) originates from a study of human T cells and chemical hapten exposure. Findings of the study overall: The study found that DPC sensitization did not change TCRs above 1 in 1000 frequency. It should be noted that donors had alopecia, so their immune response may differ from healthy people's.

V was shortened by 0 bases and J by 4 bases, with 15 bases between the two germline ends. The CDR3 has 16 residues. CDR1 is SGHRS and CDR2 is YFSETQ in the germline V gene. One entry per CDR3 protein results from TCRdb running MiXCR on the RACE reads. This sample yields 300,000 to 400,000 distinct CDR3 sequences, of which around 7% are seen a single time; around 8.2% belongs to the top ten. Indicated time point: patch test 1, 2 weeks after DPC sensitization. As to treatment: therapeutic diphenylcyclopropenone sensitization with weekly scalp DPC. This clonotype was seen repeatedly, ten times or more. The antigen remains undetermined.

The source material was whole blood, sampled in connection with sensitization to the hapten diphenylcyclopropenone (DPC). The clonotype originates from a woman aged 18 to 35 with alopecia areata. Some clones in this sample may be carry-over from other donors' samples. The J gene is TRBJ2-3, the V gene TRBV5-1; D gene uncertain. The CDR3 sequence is CASSLVGSSRADTQYF. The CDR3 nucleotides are TGCGCCAGCAGCTTGGTTGGCAGTTCCCGAGCAGATACGCAGTATTTT.